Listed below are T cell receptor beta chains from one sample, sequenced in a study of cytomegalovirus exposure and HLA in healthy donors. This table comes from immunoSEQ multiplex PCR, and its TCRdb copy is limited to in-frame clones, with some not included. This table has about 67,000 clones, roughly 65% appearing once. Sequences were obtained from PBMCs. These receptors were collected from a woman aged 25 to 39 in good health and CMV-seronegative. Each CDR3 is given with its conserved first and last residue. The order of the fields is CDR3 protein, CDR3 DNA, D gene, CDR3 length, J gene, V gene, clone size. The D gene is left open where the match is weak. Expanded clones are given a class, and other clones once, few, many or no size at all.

CASTQDGDSPLHF TGTGCCAGCACCCAGGACGGGGATTCACCCCTCCACTTT NA 13 TRBJ1-6 TRBV6-1 few
CASSIAHRGTDTQYF TGTGCCAGTAGTATAGCCCACAGGGGGACAGATACGCAGTATTTT TRBD1 15 TRBJ2-3 TRBV19 NA
CASSQATGRSSGANVLTF TGCGCCAGCAGCCAAGCGACAGGGAGGAGCTCTGGGGCCAACGTCCTGACTTTC NA 18 TRBJ2-6 TRBV4-3 NA
CASSWGSGGGETQYF TGTGCCAGCAGTTGGGGAAGCGGGGGGGGAGAGACCCAGTACTTC TRBD2 15 TRBJ2-5 TRBV7-2 NA
CASANPGESNQPQHF TGCGCCTCAGCAAACCCGGGGGAAAGCAATCAGCCCCAGCATTTT NA 15 TRBJ1-5 TRBV10-1 NA
CASSRTRVGETQYF TGTGCCAGCAGCCGAACCAGGGTCGGGGAGACCCAGTACTTC NA 14 TRBJ2-5 TRBV6-5 NA
CASSSGQIGNEQFF TGCGCCAGCAGCTCTGGACAGATAGGCAATGAGCAGTTCTTC NA 14 TRBJ2-1 TRBV4-3 NA
CASSLEARLAGVGEQFF TGTGCCAGCAGCTTAGAAGCCCGACTAGCGGGGGTTGGGGAGCAGTTCTTC TRBD2 17 TRBJ2-1 TRBV7-3 NA
CASSLGLADRTDTQYF TGCGCCAGCAGCTTGGGCCTAGCGGACCGCACAGATACGCAGTATTTT TRBD2 16 TRBJ2-3 TRBV5-1 NA
CASRNSVPADTQYF TGTGCCAGCAGAAACAGTGTCCCTGCAGATACGCAGTATTTT NA 14 TRBJ2-3 TRBV7-9 NA
CASSERDRGLVYNSPLHF TGTGCCAGCAGCGAAAGGGACAGGGGCCTCGTGTATAATTCACCCCTCCACTTT TRBD1 18 TRBJ1-6 TRBV5-6 many
CASSVGSEGANYGYTF TGTGCCAGCAGCGTAGGGTCCGAGGGGGCAAACTATGGCTACACCTTC TRBD1 16 TRBJ1-2 TRBV9 NA
CASSYGAGLPYEQYF TGTGCCAGCAGTTACGGGGCGGGACTACCTTACGAGCAGTACTTC TRBD2 15 TRBJ2-7 TRBV2 NA
CASSLGVWGTGEGYTF TGTGCCAGCAGCTTAGGCGTGTGGGGGACAGGGGAAGGCTACACCTTC TRBD1 16 TRBJ1-2 TRBV7-9 NA
CSAYRLDYNEQFF TGCAGCGCCTACCGACTGGATTACAATGAGCAGTTCTTC NA 13 TRBJ2-1 TRBV29-1 NA
CASSQDGWTQVGAFF TGCGCCAGCAGCCAAGATGGGTGGACACAGGTGGGAGCTTTCTTT NA 15 TRBJ1-1 TRBV4-1 few
CASSEDRSGANVLTF TGTGCCAGCAGTGAAGACAGGTCTGGGGCCAACGTCCTGACTTTC NA 15 TRBJ2-6 TRBV6-4 NA
CASSYLTSGGAHEQYF TGTGCCAGCAGCTACTTGACTAGCGGGGGGGCCCACGAGCAGTACTTC TRBD2 16 TRBJ2-7 TRBV7-9 NA
CASSPGGGTEEWYF TGTGCCAGCAGTCCGGGAGGGGGGACGGAGGAGTGGTACTTC TRBD2 14 TRBJ2-7 TRBV27 NA
CAWTSGGDGPYNEQFF TGTGCCTGGACTAGCGGGGGGGACGGGCCCTACAATGAGCAGTTCTTC TRBD2 16 TRBJ2-1 TRBV30 few
CASSQDLGQGNSPLHF TGCGCCAGCAGCCAAGATTTAGGGCAGGGTAATTCACCCCTCCACTTT NA 16 TRBJ1-6 TRBV4-1 NA
CAISESTGQPSGANVLTF TGTGCCATCAGTGAGTCTACAGGGCAGCCCTCTGGGGCCAACGTCCTGACTTTC NA 18 TRBJ2-6 TRBV10-3 NA
CFKQEAAYEQYF TGTTTCAAGCAGGAGGCGGCATACGAGCAGTACTTC NA 12 TRBJ2-7 TRBV2 few
CASIGRSRLEGYTF TGTGCCAGCATCGGAAGGAGCAGATTAGAAGGCTACACCTTC NA 14 TRBJ1-2 TRBV6-5 NA
CASSEIQGGQPQHF TGTGCCAGCAGTGAAATACAGGGGGGTCAGCCCCAGCATTTT TRBD1 14 TRBJ1-5 TRBV6-1 NA
CASSPTSGVAGELFF TGCGCCAGCAGCCCTACTAGCGGGGTCGCCGGGGAGCTGTTTTTT TRBD2 15 TRBJ2-2 TRBV5-4 few
CASSQYRGNNEKLFF TGCGCCAGCAGCCAGTACAGGGGGAATAATGAAAAACTGTTTTTT TRBD1 15 TRBJ1-4 TRBV4-1 few
CASSPLEGLGYGYTF TGTGCCAGCAGCCCCCTGGAGGGCTTGGGCTATGGCTACACCTTC NA 15 TRBJ1-2 TRBV14 once
CASGSPGQRFGEQFF TGTGCTAGTGGTTCTCCGGGACAGAGATTTGGTGAGCAGTTCTTC TRBD1 15 TRBJ2-1 TRBV12-5 NA
CASSSSGQETQYF TGTGCCAGCAGCTCTAGTGGGCAAGAGACCCAGTACTTC NA 13 TRBJ2-5 TRBV11-2 NA
CASRLTGSSYNEQFF TGCGCCAGCAGACTGACAGGGAGCTCCTACAATGAGCAGTTCTTC TRBD1 15 TRBJ2-1 TRBV5-1 NA
CAWSVSGAGELFF TGTGCCTGGAGTGTCTCAGGGGCCGGGGAGCTGTTTTTT NA 13 TRBJ2-2 TRBV30 NA
CASSYRQSIYGYTF TGTGCCAGCAGTTATAGACAGTCGATCTATGGCTACACCTTC NA 14 TRBJ1-2 TRBV6-5 NA
CASSTLTGSYEQYF TGTGCCAGCAGCACCCTGACAGGTAGCTACGAGCAGTACTTC NA 14 TRBJ2-7 TRBV11-3 few
CASSPRRQETQYF TGTGCCAGCTCACCACGGAGACAAGAGACCCAGTACTTC NA 13 TRBJ2-5 TRBV18 NA
CASSSLRGQGGEQYF TGTGCCAGCAGCTCCCTACGTGGGCAGGGGGGCGAGCAGTACTTC NA 15 TRBJ2-7 TRBV11-1 NA
CATSFLTSSTDTQYF TGTGCCACCAGCTTCCTGACTAGCAGCACAGATACGCAGTATTTT TRBD2 15 TRBJ2-3 TRBV15 NA